This TCR beta chain was found in a study of blood T cells in healthy people across ages. About this clonotype: As yet, its antigen is unknown.

Findings and limits, study-wide: Age brought a roughly linear fall in TCR beta diversity measured per million T cells.

A sample-barcoded 5' primer and a J-beta primer mix were used in a second PCR of about 7 to 12 cycles. TCRdb fed the 5' RACE reads into MiXCR, producing one record per CDR3 protein. The table lists approximately 730,000 distinct CDR3 sequences, about 55% of them singletons. This CDR3 region has 15 residues. In each sample, at least 7 million PBMCs were isolated. Total RNA extracted from each sample amounted to at least 6 micrograms. The gene calls are TRBV21-1 and TRBJ2-7. TRBV21-1 counts as a pseudogene. This clonotype originated in a man older than 75 in good health. What was sequenced was blood. In DNA form, the CDR3 reads TGTGCCAGCATGTGTTCGGACGTGGGGTTCCACGAGCAGTACTTC. Encoded protein: CASMCSDVGFHEQYF.